This passage covers 23 T cell receptor beta chains from one sample sequenced in a study of identical twins. TCRdb fed the 5' RACE reads into MiXCR, producing one record per CDR3 protein. The sample has under 900,000 distinct CDR3 sequences; roughly an eighth are singletons. The sample was also linked to a second study, of yellow fever vaccine responses in identical twins.

The sample was PBMCs. Receptor source: a woman aged 18-29 years in good health.

This clonotype was seen only a few times. This chain uses TRBV5-1 with TRBJ2-7, with D possibly called TRBD1 or TRBD2 (5 bases each). Germline V lookup: CDR1 SGHRS, CDR2 YFSETQ. The V gene lost 4 bases and the J gene lost 3 bases, with 20 bases spanning the gap. CDR3 length: 16 amino acids. The CDR3 here is CASSPNPGSQGYEQYF. The CDR3 DNA is TGCGCCAGCAGCCCAAACCCGGGGTCCCAGGGCTACGAGCAGTACTTC.

The chain joins TRBV12-3 or TRBV12-4 to TRBJ2-7; TRBD1 matches 7 bases. The V segment lost 5 bases and the J segment 3 bases; nucleotides outside the gene matches: 7. This CDR3 region has 14 residues. For the CDR3, the DNA is TGTGCCAGCAGTGTCTCGGGACAGATCTACGAGCAGTACTTC. Translating it yields CASSVSGQIYEQYF.

This clonotype appeared a few times. The rearrangement links TRBV23-1 to TRBJ2-2; D is uncertain. TRBV23-1 is known as an ORF, though its function is uncertain. The CDR3 has 16 amino acids. The ends were cut back, 3 bases at V and 0 bases at J, with 11 bases in the middle. The CDR3, as DNA: TGCGCCAGCAGTCACGCCAGGCCTGCGAACACCGGGGAGCTGTTTTTT. It codes for CASSHARPANTGELFF.

The chain combines TRBV4-1 with TRBJ1-2, with 9 bases fitting TRBD1. The CDR3 length is 14 residues. Germline V gene sequence: CDR1 MGHRA, CDR2 YSYEKL. The V gene end was trimmed by 1 base and the J gene end by 6 bases; junction bases not matched to a gene: 3. The CDR3 here is CASSQGRDRDGYTF. The CDR3 DNA reads as TGCGCCAGCAGCCAAGGCCGGGACAGGGATGGCTACACCTTC.

This clonotype was detected ten times or more. The chain uses TRBV24-1 and TRBJ2-3, with 8 bases identical to TRBD2. V trimming: 4 bases; J trimming: 2 bases; junction bases outside the gene matches: 10. Germline values: CDR1 KGHDR, CDR2 SFDVKD. The CDR3 sequence is 17 residues long. CDR3 coding DNA: TGTGCCACCAGTGACACTAGAGAGACTAGCGTCACAGATACGCAGTATTTT. It yields the protein CATSDTRETSVTDTQYF.

This clonotype was recorded a few times. This rearrangement joins TRBV7-9 to TRBJ2-2; a weak D match, TRBD2 (6 bases). Deletions cut 1 base from V and 6 bases from J, with 6 bases between. The CDR3 consists of 13 residues. CDR1 and CDR2 from the germline V gene are SEHNR and FQNEAQ (reference sequence). CDR3: CASSLGEAGELFF. In DNA form, the CDR3 reads TGTGCCAGCAGCTTAGGGGAGGCCGGGGAGCTGTTTTTT.

This clonotype was recorded many times. This chain joins TRBV7-2 and TRBJ2-5, with 12 bases aligning to TRBD2. After removal of 1 base from V and 7 bases from J, the junction contained 4 bases not matched to a gene. CDR3 length equals 15 residues. Germline CDR1 SGHTA, CDR2 FQGNSA. In DNA form, the CDR3 reads TGTGCCAGCAGCTTAGTGTCTAGCGGGAGGGGGACCCAGTACTTC. This gives the protein CASSLVSSGRGTQYF.

This chain links TRBV24-1 with TRBJ2-3, with 9 positions matching TRBD2. Germline V gene data show CDR1 as KGHDR and CDR2 as SFDVKD. The CDR3 has 16 amino acids. V lost 2 bases and J lost 9; bases outside the gene matches: 11. The chain's CDR3 is CATSDWDLAGVGTQYF. The DNA of the CDR3 is TGTGCCACCAGTGATTGGGACTTAGCGGGAGTCGGGACGCAGTATTTT.

There are a few counts of this clonotype. The rearrangement joins TRBV7-9 to TRBJ2-5; D may be TRBD2 (5 bases). Germline-derived CDR1 and CDR2 are SEHNR and FQNEAQ (reference sequence). There are 16 residues in the CDR3. V was pared by 7 bases and J by 2 bases, with 20 bases between. The CDR3 sequence is CASNPTTGPGQETQYF. CDR3 in DNA: TGTGCCAGCAACCCAACTACCGGACCGGGACAAGAGACCCAGTACTTC.

The CDR3 loop reads CASSPTGQGYMSTDTQYF. CDR3 in DNA: TGTGCCAGCTCACCCACGGGACAGGGGTATATGAGCACAGATACGCAGTATTTT. The V gene is TRBV18, the J gene TRBJ2-3; TRBD1 matches at 10 bases. The CDR3 runs to 18 residues. Losses at the gene ends were 3 bases for V and 0 bases for J; bases not matched to a gene: 9. Germline CDR1 is KGHSH and CDR2 is LQKENI.

This clonotype occurred a few times. The V gene is TRBV7-9, the J gene TRBJ2-1; TRBD2 matches 13 bases. V lost 5 bases, J lost 8 bases, and 6 bases stayed unmatched. CDR3 length: 15 residues. From germline, CDR1 is SEHNR and CDR2 FQNEAQ (reference sequence). CDR3 residues: CASSDRTSGSYEQFF. CDR3 in DNA: TGTGCCAGCAGCGATCGGACTAGCGGGAGCTATGAGCAGTTCTTC.

V and J are TRBV4-1 and TRBJ1-2, with 12 bases lining up with TRBD1. Germline V CDR1 and CDR2: MGHRA, YSYEKL. CDR3 length: 15 residues. With V trimmed by 4 bases and J by 7 bases, 7 bases remained unmatched. CDR3 amino acids: CASSPGQGAPGGYTF. DNA of the CDR3: TGCGCCAGCAGCCCGGGACAGGGGGCTCCTGGTGGCTACACCTTC.

The chain combines TRBV3-1 with TRBJ2-5; weak D call: TRBD2 (6 bases). This CDR3 is built from 14 residues. CDR1 is LGHDT, CDR2 YNNKEL, per germline (reference sequence). Trimming shortened V by 1 base and J by 9 bases, and 15 bases separated the two germline ends. The CDR3: CASSQGVRPGAQYF. CDR3 sequence (DNA): TGTGCCAGCAGCCAAGGCGTCAGGCCGGGGGCCCAGTACTTC.

This clonotype was detected ten times or more. CDR3 amino acids: CATTMVLTGQGTGKLFF. The DNA of the CDR3 is TGCGCCACCACGATGGTCCTTACGGGACAGGGCACAGGAAAACTGTTTTTT. The V and J genes are TRBV4-1 and TRBJ1-4, with 9 bases aligning to TRBD1. Germline V gene lookup returns CDR1 MGHRA and CDR2 YSYEKL. The trim removed 10 bases at V and 10 bases at J, leaving 22 bases unmatched. The CDR3 loop spans 17 amino acids.

This clonotype has only a few counts. V and J are TRBV2 and TRBJ1-5; no definite D call. The germline V and J ends were trimmed by 7 bases and 5 bases, with 18 bases remaining between them. Germline loops: CDR1 SNHLY, CDR2 FYNNEI. The CDR3 length is 15 residues. CDR3 residues: CASTTNRADDQPQHF. Here the CDR3 DNA reads TGTGCCAGCACCACCAACCGCGCTGACGATCAGCCCCAGCATTTT.

Only a few counts were recorded for this clonotype. The genes are TRBV18 and TRBJ1-2; D unresolved. This CDR3 region has 13 residues. Germline V CDR1 and CDR2: KGHSH, LQKENI. V was cut by 3 bases and J by 2 bases, with 7 bases left in between. In DNA form, the CDR3 reads TGTGCCAGCTCACCTTCGGCGAACTATGGCTACACCTTC. Translating gives CASSPSANYGYTF.

This clonotype was detected only a few times. The V call is TRBV11-2, the J call TRBJ2-1, with TRBD2 matching 11 bases. Germline loops: CDR1 SGHAT, CDR2 FQNNGV. V was pared by 6 bases and J by 4 bases, with 8 bases of the junction left unmatched. The CDR3 totals 16 residues. CDR3 protein: CASRPGTSGQYNEQFF. The DNA for the CDR3 is TGTGCCAGCAGACCCGGGACTAGCGGTCAATACAATGAGCAGTTCTTC.

A few counts support this clonotype. The gene calls are TRBV14 and TRBJ2-5; D unresolved. The CDR3 totals 14 residues. Looked up from germline, CDR1 is SGHDN and CDR2 is FVKESK. Trimming pared 4 bases from V and 2 bases from J, leaving 11 bases between. The CDR3 loop reads CASSPQARQETQYF. The CDR3 nucleotides read TGTGCCAGCAGCCCGCAGGCCAGACAAGAGACCCAGTACTTC.

This chain joins TRBV29-1 and TRBJ2-1, with a tentative D call TRBD1 (5 bases). Trimming removed 6 bases at V and 9 bases at J, with 18 bases between. The CDR3 loop spans 13 amino acids. Germline CDR1 reads SQVTM; CDR2 reads ANQGSEA. The CDR3 sequence is CSVAAVGLGEQFF. The DNA of the CDR3 is TGCAGCGTGGCTGCGGTGGGGCTTGGTGAGCAGTTCTTC.

This clonotype was detected ten times or more. J is TRBJ2-1 and V is TRBV4-1, with 7 bases identical to TRBD2. J gave up 3 bases and V 1 base, and 6 bases lay outside the gene matches. From germline, CDR1 is MGHRA and CDR2 YSYEKL. The CDR3 loop spans 16 amino acids. Here the CDR3 DNA reads TGCGCCAGCAGCCAAGGTCTAGCGGACTACTACAATGAGCAGTTCTTC. It is translated as CASSQGLADYYNEQFF.

The rearrangement links TRBV10-2 to TRBJ2-7; 8 positions match TRBD1. Losses at the gene ends were 10 bases for V and 1 base for J; bases not matched to a gene: 9. Germline V gene sequence: CDR1 WSHSY, CDR2 SAAADI. The CDR3 contains 14 residues. CDR3 in amino acids: CATQTDRVSYEQYF. In DNA, the CDR3 is TGCGCCACCCAGACGGACAGGGTATCCTACGAGCAGTACTTC.

The V call is TRBV6-5, the J call TRBJ2-3, with 8 bases lining up with TRBD1. The length of the CDR3 is 17 residues. Germline CDR1 reads MNHEY; CDR2 reads SVGAGI. Trimming at V came to 2 bases and at J to 0 bases, leaving 7 bases not matched to a gene. The CDR3 sequence: CASSYGEDRGSTDTQYF. The CDR3 DNA reads as TGTGCCAGCAGTTACGGGGAAGACAGGGGAAGCACAGATACGCAGTATTTT.

J is TRBJ2-1 and V is TRBV4-1; possible D gene TRBD1, 5 bases. CDR1 and CDR2 (germline): MGHRA, YSYEKL. The CDR3 covers 16 residues. The ends were cut back, 1 base at V and 10 bases at J, with 20 bases in the middle. Written as DNA, the CDR3 is TGCGCCAGCAGCCAAGGACCGGTTACCTCAGCAGGGGAGCAGTTCTTC. It codes for CASSQGPVTSAGEQFF.